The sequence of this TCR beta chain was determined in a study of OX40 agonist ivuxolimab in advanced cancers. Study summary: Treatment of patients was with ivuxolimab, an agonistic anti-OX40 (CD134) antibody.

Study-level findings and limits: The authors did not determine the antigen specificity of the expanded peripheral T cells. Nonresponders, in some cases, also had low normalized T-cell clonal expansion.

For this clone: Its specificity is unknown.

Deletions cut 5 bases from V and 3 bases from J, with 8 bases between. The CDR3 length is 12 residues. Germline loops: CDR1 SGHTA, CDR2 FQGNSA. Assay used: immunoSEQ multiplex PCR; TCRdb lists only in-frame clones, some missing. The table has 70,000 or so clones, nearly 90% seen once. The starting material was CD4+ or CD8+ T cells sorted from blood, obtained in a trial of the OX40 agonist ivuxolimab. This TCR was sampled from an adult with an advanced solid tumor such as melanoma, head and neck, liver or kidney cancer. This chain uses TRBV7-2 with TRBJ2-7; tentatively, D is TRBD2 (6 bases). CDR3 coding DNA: TGTGCCAGCAGCCGGGACTTCTACGAGCAGTACTTC. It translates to CASSRDFYEQYF.